Listed below are T cell receptor beta chains from one sample, sequenced in a study of cytomegalovirus exposure and HLA in healthy donors. Clones were sequenced by immunoSEQ multiplex PCR, and TCRdb holds only the in-frame ones, with some missing. The sample shows 150,000 to 200,000 clones, about nine tenths of them seen only once. The sequenced sample consisted of PBMCs. Receptors originate from a man in his late teens or twenties in good health and CMV-seropositive. CDR3s include the opening cysteine and the closing phenylalanine or tryptophan. D genes are given only for firm matches. Size is stated for part of the rows, as once, few or many counts, or as a class when the clone is expanded.

j_call clone_size d_call v_call cdr3_aa cdr3_nt
TRBJ1-2 - - TRBV27 CASRDSRGDGYTF TGTGCCAGTCGGGACTCCAGAGGGGATGGCTACACCTTC
TRBJ2-3 - - TRBV18 CASSPRGSTDTQYF TGTGCCAGCTCACCACGAGGGAGCACAGATACGCAGTATTTT
TRBJ2-1 - TRBD2 TRBV5-5 CASALAGISYNEQFF TGTGCCAGCGCCTTAGCGGGAATCTCCTACAATGAGCAGTTCTTC
TRBJ2-4 - - TRBV6-1 CASNPIGGSKNIQYF TGTGCCAGCAACCCGATAGGGGGATCCAAAAACATTCAGTACTTC
TRBJ2-4 - TRBD1 TRBV6-1 CASSEGFSGQGAMVAKNIQYF TGTGCCAGCAGTGAAGGCTTTTCGGGACAGGGGGCGATGGTCGCCAAAAACATTCAGTACTTC
TRBJ1-4 once - TRBV7-9 CASSLKRGSEKLFF TGTGCCAGCAGCTTAAAGCGGGGAAGTGAAAAACTGTTTTTT
TRBJ1-3 - TRBD1 TRBV6-1 CASSEALGTGAGNTIYF TGTGCCAGCAGTGAAGCGCTTGGGACAGGGGCTGGAAACACCATATATTTT
TRBJ2-1 - TRBD1 TRBV7-4 CASSSDRGSSYNEQFF TGTGCCAGCAGTTCGGACAGGGGTAGCTCCTACAATGAGCAGTTCTTC
TRBJ2-1 - TRBD2 TRBV4-1 CASSHGLVAHEQFF TGCGCCAGCAGCCACGGACTAGTTGCCCATGAGCAGTTCTTC
TRBJ2-1 - TRBD1 TRBV5-1 CASSSETGGMNEQFF TGCGCCAGCAGCTCAGAGACAGGGGGCATGAATGAGCAGTTCTTC
TRBJ2-3 - TRBD2 TRBV5-1 CASSLGGLASTDTQYF TGCGCCAGCAGCTTGGGGGGACTAGCCTCTACAGATACGCAGTATTTT
TRBJ2-7 once - TRBV6-5 CASSYGGGTGSHEQYF TGTGCCAGCAGTTACGGTGGGGGAACAGGGTCCCACGAGCAGTACTTC
TRBJ1-5 few - TRBV30 CAWSVQGLKPQHF TGTGCCTGGAGTGTACAGGGTTTGAAGCCCCAGCATTTT
TRBJ1-4 - - TRBV10-3 CAISESGGGEKLFF TGTGCCATCAGTGAGTCGGGAGGAGGTGAAAAACTGTTTTTT
TRBJ1-2 - TRBD1 TRBV4-1 CASSQRDRGYEGYTF TGCGCCAGCAGCCAAAGGGACAGGGGATACGAGGGCTACACCTTC
TRBJ2-1 - - TRBV21-1 CASSKVYRQGVTYNEQFF TGTGCCAGCAGCAAAGTATATCGCCAGGGGGTGACCTACAATGAGCAGTTCTTC
TRBJ1-2 - - TRBV28 CASSLAGGGRNGYTF TGTGCCAGCAGTTTAGCCGGGGGGGGTCGGAATGGCTACACCTTC
TRBJ2-5 - - TRBV7-8 CASSPRHGETQYF TGTGCCAGCAGCCCCCGGCACGGGGAGACCCAGTACTTC
TRBJ1-3 - TRBD1 TRBV6-1 CASSAKPGQGAVSSGNTIYF TGTGCCAGCAGTGCAAAGCCGGGACAGGGGGCGGTAAGCTCTGGAAACACCATATATTTT
TRBJ2-5 - - TRBV6-6 CASSYTKETQYF TGTGCCAGCAGTTACACTAAAGAGACCCAGTACTTC
TRBJ2-3 - - TRBV5-1 CASSLDNTDTQYF TGCGCCAGCAGCTTGGATAACACAGATACGCAGTATTTT
TRBJ2-7 - TRBD2 TRBV11-3 CASSFRTSGRYEQYF TGTGCCAGCAGCTTCCGGACTAGCGGGAGGTACGAGCAGTACTTC
TRBJ2-1 - TRBD2 TRBV7-8 CASSQGTSGRGEQFF TGTGCCAGCAGCCAAGGTACTAGCGGGAGAGGTGAGCAGTTCTTC
TRBJ2-4 - TRBD2 TRBV5-1 CASRFWFPTSGPAKNIQYF TGCGCCAGCAGGTTCTGGTTCCCAACTAGCGGGCCGGCCAAAAACATTCAGTACTTC
TRBJ2-1 - - TRBV29-1 CSVEDGAGPNEQFF TGCAGCGTTGAAGATGGGGCAGGGCCCAATGAGCAGTTCTTC
TRBJ2-7 - TRBD1 TRBV19 CASTETGTGYYEQYF TGTGCCAGTACCGAAACTGGGACAGGGTACTACGAGCAGTACTTC
TRBJ1-5 - - TRBV28 CASSTPHRDQPQHF TGTGCCAGCAGTACCCCCCACCGGGATCAGCCCCAGCATTTT
TRBJ2-5 - TRBD1 TRBV28 CASTPGDSFQETQYF TGTGCCAGCACCCCCGGGGACAGCTTCCAAGAGACCCAGTACTTC
TRBJ1-5 - TRBD1 TRBV6-5 CASRSGQGASQPQHF TGTGCCAGTCGGTCGGGGCAGGGGGCGAGTCAGCCCCAGCATTTT
TRBJ2-6 - - TRBV4-1 CASSPSDTHSGANVLTF TGCGCCAGCAGCCCATCCGACACTCACTCTGGGGCCAACGTCCTGACTTTC
TRBJ1-1 - - TRBV28 CAGGGPTNTEAFF TGTGCCGGGGGGGGACCCACGAACACTGAAGCTTTCTTT
TRBJ2-7 - - TRBV5-1 CASSDGSGNSGYEQYF TGCGCCAGCAGCGACGGGTCGGGGAATTCAGGCTACGAGCAGTACTTC
TRBJ2-1 - TRBD2 TRBV19 CASRTSSDNEQFF TGTGCCAGTAGGACTAGCAGCGACAATGAGCAGTTCTTC
TRBJ2-3 - TRBD1 TRBV25-1 CASSDWDREIDTQYF TGTGCCAGCAGTGACTGGGACAGAGAGATAGATACGCAGTATTTT
TRBJ2-1 - TRBD2 TRBV4-1 CASSRWTSVSEQFF TGCGCCAGCAGCCGATGGACTAGCGTATCCGAGCAGTTCTTC